A single sample is the source of the 7 T cell receptor beta chains below, sequenced in a study of T cells in Graves' hyperthyroidism and ophthalmopathy. The source material, RNA transcripts, was used to amplify TCR beta CDR3 regions. The HTBI primer set served for first-round RT-PCR of the TCR CDR3. TCRdb redid the calling of the multiplex PCR reads with MiXCR, one entry per CDR3 protein. The sample contains hundreds of thousands of distinct CDR3 sequences, around 13% of which appear only once. The material sequenced was blood. Receptors originate from a woman younger than 30 with Graves' hyperthyroidism.

This clonotype was seen only a few times. The chain joins TRBV6-2 or TRBV6-3 to TRBJ2-7; D unclear. The CDR3 has 15 residues. Germline-derived CDR1 and CDR2 are MNHEY and SVGEGT. Trimming took 4 bases from V and 5 from J, leaving 18 bases between them. CDR3 nucleotide sequence: TGTGCCAGCAGTTTCGACATGATGGGTACCGACGAGCAGTACTTC. Its protein product is CASSFDMMGTDEQYF.

This clonotype appeared many times. V and J are TRBV10-3 and TRBJ1-1; D ambiguous. Germline CDR1 and CDR2: ENHRY and SYGVKD. Trimming pared 10 bases from V and 7 bases from J, leaving 16 bases between. The CDR3 is 12 residues long. The CDR3 nucleotides are TGTGCCACCCTCGATCCGGGAGGTGAAGCTTTCTTT. It yields the protein CATLDPGGEAFF.

This clonotype turned up a few times. DNA for the CDR3: TGTGCCAGCAGCCAAGGGGGGCAGTATGGCTACACCTTC. Its protein product is CASSQGGQYGYTF. The chain couples TRBV7-2 to TRBJ1-2; possibly TRBD1 for D (6 bases). CDR1 and CDR2 from the germline V gene are SGHTA and FQGNSA. There are 13 residues in the CDR3. V lost 5 bases, J lost 5 bases, and 12 bases lay in between.

This clonotype was seen only a few times. The V call is TRBV7-9, the J call TRBJ1-1, with D uncertain. Trimming shortened V by 6 bases and J by 2 bases, and 7 bases separated the two germline ends. CDR1 is SEHNR, CDR2 FQNEAQ, per germline (reference sequence). The CDR3 length is 12 residues. CDR3 DNA: TGTGCCAGCAGGCCAGATAACACTGAAGCTTTCTTT. It specifies CASRPDNTEAFF.

CDR3: CSVEDRGTEAFF. Here the CDR3 DNA reads TGCAGCGTCGAGGACAGGGGCACTGAAGCTTTCTTT. The rearrangement uses TRBV29-1 and TRBJ1-1, with 9 bases that match TRBD1. V was clipped by 6 bases and J by 4 bases; unmatched bases: 3. Germline assignment: CDR1 SQVTM and CDR2 ANQGSEA. This CDR3 has 12 amino acids.

This clonotype has a single count. J is TRBJ2-7 and V is TRBV4-1; D is unclear. With 6 bases removed from V and 7 bases from J, the gap between germline ends came to 25 bases. Germline CDR1 and CDR2: MGHRA and YSYEKL. This CDR3 spans 16 amino acids. The DNA for the CDR3 is TGCGCCAGCAGGATGGGCAGAGGTACGAGCTTCGAGGAGCAGTACTTC. It codes for CASRMGRGTSFEEQYF.

The chain combines TRBV9 with TRBJ2-4; D is undetermined. CDR3 length: 14 residues. V was cut by 0 bases and J by 10 bases, with 14 bases left in between. Germline V lookup: CDR1 SGDLS, CDR2 YYNGEE. The CDR3 is CASSVGDGHKIQYF. CDR3 DNA: TGTGCCAGCAGCGTAGGAGACGGTCATAAGATTCAGTACTTC. Full variable domain (rest looked up from reference TRBV9 and TRBJ2-4): DSGVTQTPKHLITATGQRVTLRCSPRSGDLSVYWYQQSLDQGLQFLIQYYNGEERAKGNILERFSAQQFPDLHSELNLSSLELGDSALYFCASSVGDGHKIQYFGAGTRLSVL.